The 32 T cell receptor beta chains presented below share a single source sample, sequenced in a study of cytomegalovirus exposure and HLA in healthy donors. Use of 60 Vbeta and 13 Jbeta primers characterized the PCR. Only in-frame clones appear in the TCRdb table, and some are missing; sequencing was by immunoSEQ multiplex PCR. The sample lists about 130,000 clones, about two thirds occurring once. Sequenced sample: PBMCs. These receptors were taken from a woman in her sixties or seventies in good health and CMV-seropositive.

The chain links TRBV2 to TRBJ2-5, with 7 bases fitting TRBD2. CDR3 length equals 14 residues. Germline-derived CDR1 and CDR2 are SNHLY and FYNNEI. V was pared by 6 bases and J by 5 bases, with 9 bases of the junction left unmatched. The CDR3 sequence: CASRGGDLAETQYF. The CDR3 DNA sequence: TGTGCCAGCAGGGGAGGGGACCTAGCGGAGACCCAGTACTTC.

CDR3 in DNA: TGCGCCAGCAGCTTGTCAGCCAGGGCTTCGGCCGGGGAGCTGTTTTTT. Its protein is CASSLSARASAGELFF. The rearrangement joins TRBV5-1 to TRBJ2-2; tentative D call: TRBD1 (5 bases). Germline V lookup: CDR1 SGHRS, CDR2 YFSETQ. V lost 1 base to trimming and J lost 6 bases, with 16 bases between them. This CDR3 spans 16 amino acids.

In this sample, this clone turned up once. The chain joins TRBV19 to TRBJ1-5; TRBD1 aligns across 9 bases. V trimming: 10 bases; J trimming: 4 bases; junction bases outside the gene matches: 8. This CDR3 spans 14 amino acids. From germline, CDR1 is LNHDA and CDR2 SQIVND (reference sequence). The CDR3 nucleotides read TGTGCCACCCCTAGGACAGGGGAAAATCAGCCCCAGCATTTT. It yields the protein CATPRTGENQPQHF.

This chain uses TRBV28 with TRBJ1-5, with D maybe TRBD1 (6 bases). This CDR3 region has 12 residues. V lost 10 bases and J 3 bases, leaving 10 bases between the germline ends. Looked up from germline, CDR1 is MDHEN and CDR2 is SYDVKM. CDR3: CATRTDNQPQHF. DNA for the CDR3: TGTGCCACCCGGACAGACAATCAGCCCCAGCATTTT.

This clone was detected once. The CDR3 region has the DNA TGCGCCAGCAGCCCATCCGGGACAGAGGACTATGGCTACACCTTC. Translating gives CASSPSGTEDYGYTF. The chain has TRBV4-1 and TRBJ1-2; 7 positions match TRBD1. V shed 4 bases and J 3 bases; nucleotides not matched to a gene: 8. This CDR3 has 15 amino acids. From germline, CDR1 is MGHRA and CDR2 YSYEKL.

V is TRBV18 and J is TRBJ2-5; TRBD2 aligns across 7 bases. The ends lost 3 bases at V and 4 bases at J; junction bases unmatched: 8. The CDR3 contains 15 residues. Germline-derived CDR1 and CDR2 are KGHSH and LQKENI. CDR3 sequence reads: CASSPGRGLGETQYF. For the CDR3, the DNA is TGTGCCAGCTCACCTGGGAGGGGCCTGGGAGAGACCCAGTACTTC. Full variable domain (rest looked up from reference TRBV18 and TRBJ2-5): NAGVMQNPRHLVRRRGQEARLRCSPMKGHSHVYWYRQLPEEGLKFMVYLQKENIIDESGMPKERFSAEFPKEGPSILRIQQVVRGDSAAYFCASSPGRGLGETQYFGPGTRLLVL.

This clone was detected only a few times. The V and J genes are TRBV9 and TRBJ1-3, with 8 positions matching TRBD1. CDR1 is SGDLS and CDR2 is YYNGEE in the germline V gene. This CDR3 contains 14 residues. The V gene end was trimmed by 4 bases and the J gene end by 1 base; junction bases not matched to a gene: 1. CDR3 DNA sequence: TGTGCCAGCAGCCGGACAGGGTCTGGAAACACCATATATTTT. Its translation is CASSRTGSGNTIYF.

V usage is TRBV28 and J usage is TRBJ2-7; 7 bases align to TRBD1. Germline V gene data show CDR1 as MDHEN and CDR2 as SYDVKM. This CDR3 is 14 amino acids long. Germline trimming cut 6 bases from V and 2 bases from J; bases unmatched to any gene: 7. The CDR3 here is CASRNPGGTYEQYF. CDR3 DNA sequence: TGTGCCAGCAGAAACCCAGGGGGTACCTACGAGCAGTACTTC. The variable domain in full, completed from reference TRBV28 and TRBJ2-7, reads DVKVTQSSRYLVKRTGEKVFLECVQDMDHENMFWYRQDPGLGLRLIYFSYDVKMKEKGDIPEGYSVSREKKERFSLILESASTNQTSMYLCASRNPGGTYEQYFGPGTRLTVT.

CDR3 bases: TGCGCCAGCACCAAACAGGGAGAGAGCACAGATACGCAGTATTTT. Its protein product is CASTKQGESTDTQYF. The chain recombines TRBV5-1 with TRBJ2-3, with a possible D match to TRBD1 (6 bases). Germline V gives CDR1 SGHRS, CDR2 YFSETQ. The germline V and J ends were trimmed by 6 bases and 0 bases, with 14 bases remaining between them. This CDR3 is 15 amino acids long.

This clone has only a few counts. The chain has TRBV10-1 and TRBJ2-7; TRBD1 aligns across 10 bases. The V and J ends lost 5 bases and 6 bases, in that order; junction bases with no gene match: 7. Germline V gene data show CDR1 as WNHNN and CDR2 as SYGVQD (reference sequence). The CDR3 loop spans 14 amino acids. The chain's CDR3 is CASSPDRGLLEQYF. The CDR3 coding sequence is TGCGCCAGCAGTCCCGACAGGGGGCTCCTCGAGCAGTACTTC.

CDR3 loop: CASSEGTSGGGSYEQYF. For the CDR3, the DNA is TGTGCCAGCAGCGAGGGGACTAGCGGGGGGGGTTCCTACGAGCAGTACTTC. The chain links TRBV9 to TRBJ2-7; 16 bases map to TRBD2. The CDR3 loop spans 17 amino acids. Unmatched junction bases numbered 4, after V lost 3 bases and J lost 1 base. Per the germline V gene, CDR1 is SGDLS and CDR2 is YYNGEE.

The gene calls are TRBV10-1 and TRBJ1-4; 7 nucleotides line up with TRBD1. The germline gives CDR1 WNHNN, CDR2 SYGVQD (reference sequence). This CDR3 region has 12 residues. The ends lost 5 bases at V and 8 bases at J; junction bases unmatched: 2. CDR3 loop: CASSPGQEKLFF. The CDR3 DNA follows: TGCGCCAGCAGTCCGGGACAGGAAAAACTGTTTTTT.

The gene calls are TRBV7-2 and TRBJ1-1; no reliable D call. Trimming shortened V by 0 bases and J by 8 bases, and 10 bases separated the two germline ends. CDR3 length: 13 amino acids. The germline V gene has CDR1 SGHTA and CDR2 FQGNSA. The CDR3 DNA follows: TGTGCCAGCAGCTTAGCGGTGAGAGGGGAAGCTTTCTTT. This sequence encodes CASSLAVRGEAFF.

V usage is TRBV7-9 and J usage is TRBJ1-1; D is unresolved. Between the trimmed V and J ends, which lost 5 bases and 0 bases, there was a span of 7 bases. Germline values: CDR1 SEHNR, CDR2 FQNEAQ (reference sequence). This CDR3 contains 13 residues. The CDR3 DNA reads TGTGCCAGCAGCCCACAGATGAACACTGAAGCTTTCTTT. This gives the protein CASSPQMNTEAFF. The entire variable domain, with the rest obtained from reference TRBV7-9 and TRBJ1-1, is as follows: DTGVSQNPRHKITKRGQNVTFRCDPISEHNRLYWYRQTLGQGPEFLTYFQNEAQLEKSRLLSDRFSAERPKGSFSTLEIQRTEQGDSAMYLCASSPQMNTEAFFGQGTRLTVV.

The rearrangement uses TRBV11-2 and TRBJ1-1; D not certain. CDR1 and CDR2 (germline): SGHAT, FQNNGV. V was cut by 2 bases and J by 0 bases, with 4 bases left in between. CDR3 length: 13 residues. The CDR3 is CASSLSLNTEAFF. CDR3 coding DNA: TGTGCCAGCAGCTTATCATTGAACACTGAAGCTTTCTTT. Based on the CDR3 plus reference TRBV11-2 and TRBJ1-1, the full variable domain is EAGVAQSPRYKIIEKRQSVAFWCNPISGHATLYWYQQILGQGPKLLIQFQNNGVVDDSQLPKDRFSAERLKGVDSTLKIQPAKLEDSAVYLCASSLSLNTEAFFGQGTRLTVV.

The gene calls are TRBV7-9 and TRBJ2-7, with D unresolved. Looked up from germline, CDR1 is SEHNR and CDR2 is FQNEAQ (reference sequence). Deletions cut 1 base from V and 8 bases from J, with 9 bases between. The CDR3 has 12 residues. CDR3 DNA sequence: TGTGCCAGCAGCTTAGGGAGTGGTCAGCAGTACTTC. Translating it yields CASSLGSGQQYF.

The chain has TRBV13 and TRBJ1-1; no definite D call. The CDR3 spans 13 residues. V lost 3 bases, J lost 4 bases, and 9 bases lay in between. In germline, CDR1 is PRHDT, CDR2 FYEKMQ (reference sequence). CDR3: CASSLGPSTEAFF. The CDR3 DNA reads TGTGCCAGCAGCTTGGGCCCGTCCACTGAAGCTTTCTTT.

The chain carries TRBV6-6 and TRBJ1-6; D gene unclear. This CDR3 spans 13 amino acids. Germline V gene lookup returns CDR1 MNHNY and CDR2 SVGAGI (reference sequence). The V and J ends lost 4 bases and 1 base respectively, with 2 bases between them. The CDR3 region is CASSSSYNSPLHF. For the CDR3, the DNA is TGTGCCAGCAGTTCTTCCTATAATTCACCCCTCCACTTT.

This clone was seen more than once but under ten times. CDR3 DNA: TGTGCCAGCAGTTACGGGAGGACTAACTATGGCTACACCTTC. Protein sequence: CASSYGRTNYGYTF. The chain has TRBV6-5 and TRBJ1-2; no firm D call. Per germline, CDR1 MNHEY and CDR2 SVGAGI. The CDR3 consists of 14 residues. V lost 2 bases to trimming and J lost 0 bases, with 7 bases between them.

About this clone itself: Other DNA variants within this sample encode the same CDR3. The V gene is TRBV7-9, the J gene TRBJ1-2; the D is unclear. The CDR3 has 12 residues. The germline V gene has CDR1 SEHNR and CDR2 FQNEAQ (reference sequence). The V end was cut by 5 bases, the J end by 4 bases, with 8 bases between. The CDR3 sequence: CASSRDSYGYTF. The CDR3, as DNA: TGTGCCAGCAGCCGCGACTCCTATGGCTACACCTTC. Complete variable domain (other parts from reference TRBV7-9 and TRBJ1-2): DTGVSQNPRHKITKRGQNVTFRCDPISEHNRLYWYRQTLGQGPEFLTYFQNEAQLEKSRLLSDRFSAERPKGSFSTLEIQRTEQGDSAMYLCASSRDSYGYTFGSGTRLTVV.

This clone has just one count. The rearrangement links TRBV28 to TRBJ1-2; TRBD1 agrees at 10 bases. Trimming removed 2 bases from V and 9 bases from J; junction bases left unmatched: 6. The CDR3 runs 14 residues. CDR1 and CDR2 (germline): MDHEN, SYDVKM. The CDR3 protein is CASSLLGQGTRYTF. In DNA, the CDR3 is TGTGCCAGCAGTTTACTGGGACAGGGGACCCGCTACACCTTC.

The V gene is TRBV11-3, the J gene TRBJ2-7; a possible D gene is TRBD1 (7 bases). This CDR3 is 16 amino acids long. CDR1 and CDR2 (germline): SGHNT, YENEEA. V lost 5 bases to trimming and J lost 1 base, with 18 bases between them. The CDR3 here is CASSPGGDSLSYEQYF. CDR3 in DNA: TGTGCCAGCAGCCCCGGCGGGGACAGCCTTTCCTACGAGCAGTACTTC. Based on the CDR3 plus reference TRBV11-3 and TRBJ2-7, the full variable domain is EAGVVQSPRYKIIEKKQPVAFWCNPISGHNTLYWYLQNLGQGPELLIRYENEEAVDDSQLPKDRFSAERLKGVDSTLKIQPAELGDSAVYLCASSPGGDSLSYEQYFGPGTRLTVT.

V gene TRBV9 combines with J gene TRBJ1-6; TRBD1 aligns across 10 bases. The trim removed 3 bases at V and 7 bases at J, leaving 7 bases unmatched. This CDR3 region has 16 residues. Germline V gene lookup returns CDR1 SGDLS and CDR2 YYNGEE. The CDR3 DNA reads as TGTGCCAGCAGCGAGACAGGGGGCTTCTTAAATTCACCCCTCCACTTT. Protein sequence: CASSETGGFLNSPLHF.

As regards this clone: The junction departs from germline at one end; a sequencing error may be responsible. The chain links TRBV5-1 to TRBJ1-3; no definite D call. The CDR3 loop spans 14 amino acids. CDR1 is SGHRS and CDR2 is YFSETQ in the germline V gene. The DNA for the CDR3 is TGCGCCAGCAGCTTGCGAGGTGCTGGAAACACCACATATTTT. Translated, it gives CASSLRGAGNTTYF.

This chain joins TRBV19 and TRBJ2-5, with 11 bases matching TRBD1. CDR1 LNHDA and CDR2 SQIVND come from the germline V gene (reference sequence). The CDR3 has 14 residues. Trimming removed 3 bases from V and 5 bases from J; junction bases left unmatched: 2. DNA of the CDR3: TGTGCCAGTAGTATGGACAGGGGGCTGGAGACCCAGTACTTC. This sequence encodes CASSMDRGLETQYF.

V gene TRBV5-1 combines with J gene TRBJ1-2, with TRBD1 matching 10 bases. Germline V CDR1 and CDR2: SGHRS, YFSETQ. The junction had 7 bases not matched to a gene; V was cut back by 3 bases and J by 8 bases. The CDR3 is 14 amino acids. CDR3 protein: CASSWGDRGRGYTF. DNA of the CDR3: TGCGCCAGCAGCTGGGGGGACAGGGGAAGAGGCTACACCTTC.

V is TRBV6-5 and J is TRBJ1-1, with TRBD1 as a possible D gene (6 bases). The length of the CDR3 is 15 residues. With 6 bases removed from V and 5 bases from J, the gap between germline ends came to 19 bases. Germline assignment: CDR1 MNHEY and CDR2 SVGAGI. In DNA, the CDR3 is TGTGCCAGCAGCCCATCCCCAGGGGTGAGGACTGAAGCTTTCTTT. This gives the protein CASSPSPGVRTEAFF.

This chain links TRBV5-1 with TRBJ2-2; unclear D gene. Germline loops: CDR1 SGHRS, CDR2 YFSETQ. V was clipped by 4 bases and J by 5 bases, with 9 bases between them. The CDR3 loop spans 13 amino acids. Written as DNA, the CDR3 is TGCGCCAGCAGCCCTTCGGGTACCGGGGAGCTGTTTTTT. Protein: CASSPSGTGELFF.

On this clone: The sample contains more than one DNA sequence encoding this CDR3. This sequence joins TRBV7-9 and TRBJ2-7; D might be TRBD1 (6 bases). There are 14 residues in the CDR3. The V gene's germline CDR1 is SEHNR and CDR2 FQNEAQ (reference sequence). V was shortened by 3 bases and J by 2 bases, with 11 bases between the two germline ends. The DNA for the CDR3 is TGTGCCAGCAGCTTGACAGGAGTCACCTACGAGCAGTACTTC. Protein product: CASSLTGVTYEQYF.

The chain combines TRBV21-1 with TRBJ2-2; TRBD1 is taken as the D call from the table, unchecked against the DNA. TRBV21-1 corresponds to a pseudogene. The CDR3 spans 11 residues. CDR3 sequence reads: CASSKARELFF. CDR3 nucleotides: TGTGCCAGCAGCAAAGCCAGGGAGCTGTTTTTT.

This clone was observed a handful of times. The V and J genes are TRBV5-1 and TRBJ2-7, with D possibly being TRBD1 (6 bases). The V end was cut by 4 bases, the J end by 6 bases, with 14 bases between. The CDR3 contains 13 residues. Germline V gives CDR1 SGHRS, CDR2 YFSETQ. CDR3: CASSPKQGREQYF. CDR3 nucleotide sequence: TGCGCCAGCAGCCCGAAACAGGGCCGCGAGCAGTACTTC.

This clone was recorded a few times. The chain couples TRBV19 to TRBJ1-2; a weak D match, TRBD1 (5 bases). This CDR3 is built from 14 residues. The V and J ends lost 0 bases and 4 bases respectively, with 9 bases between them. Germline assignment: CDR1 LNHDA and CDR2 SQIVND (reference sequence). The CDR3, as DNA: TGTGCCAGTAGTATAGATTCGGGACTCTATGGCTACACCTTC. It translates to CASSIDSGLYGYTF.